Listed here are 9 T cell receptor beta chains from one sample, sequenced in a study of radiotherapy plus CTLA-4 blockade in lung cancer. The data were produced by immunoSEQ multiplex PCR, yet TCRdb's version contains in-frame clones alone and is incomplete. Among fewer than 100,000 clones, about 78% were seen once, and the ten largest hold 22%. The sequencing used peripheral blood, collected from a patient treated with radiotherapy plus ipilimumab. All receptors come from a human donor with non-small cell lung cancer whose response to radiotherapy plus ipilimumab could not be evaluated. Some clones in this sample may be carry-over from other donors' samples.

This chain joins TRBV7-6 and TRBJ1-6, with 10 bases that match TRBD1. This CDR3 contains 17 residues. The V and J ends lost 0 bases and 3 bases, in that order; junction bases with no gene match: 2. CDR1 and CDR2 (germline): SGHVS, FNYEAQ. The CDR3 DNA is TGTGCCAGCAGCTTAGCGGGGGACAGGGGCTATAATTCACCCCTCCACTTT. This sequence encodes CASSLAGDRGYNSPLHF.

The genes are TRBV4-2 and TRBJ2-3, with a possible D match to TRBD2 (5 bases). Germline V gives CDR1 LGHNA, CDR2 YNFKEQ. Trimming took off 1 base at V and 9 bases at J, with 14 bases between the two ends. This CDR3 has 14 residues. The CDR3 region is CASSQALRGQTQYF. DNA of the CDR3: TGTGCCAGCAGCCAAGCTCTCCGAGGGCAGACGCAGTATTTT.

The chain recombines TRBV28 with TRBJ1-2, with D possibly being TRBD1 (5 bases). With 5 bases removed from V and 0 bases from J, the gap between germline ends came to 13 bases. The CDR3 runs 15 residues. Germline loops: CDR1 MDHEN, CDR2 SYDVKM. CDR3: CASSTGTSANYGYTF. CDR3 coding DNA: TGTGCCAGCAGTACCGGGACTTCAGCTAACTATGGCTACACCTTC.

This chain connects TRBV7-9 to TRBJ1-2; possibly TRBD1 for D (6 bases). Looked up from germline, CDR1 is SEHNR and CDR2 is FQNEAQ (reference sequence). This CDR3 has 14 residues. V dropped 5 bases and J dropped 8 bases, with 18 bases sitting between them. CDR3 nucleotide sequence: TGTGCCAGCAGCCTGGACAGTGGGCTAGGGGGCTACACCTTC. Translation: CASSLDSGLGGYTF.

The J gene is TRBJ2-7, the V gene TRBV18; weak D call: TRBD1 (6 bases). The germline V gene encodes CDR1 KGHSH and CDR2 LQKENI. This CDR3 has 17 amino acids. The V end was cut by 3 bases, the J end by 2 bases, with 20 bases between. The CDR3 protein is CASSPGGQGDGTYEQYF. The CDR3 DNA reads as TGTGCCAGCTCACCTGGGGGCCAGGGTGATGGTACCTACGAGCAGTACTTC.

This clone showed up just once. The chain carries TRBV7-9 and TRBJ2-7, with TRBD1 matching 9 bases. V was pared by 4 bases and J by 2 bases, with 12 bases of the junction left unmatched. The CDR3 consists of 17 residues. Looked up from germline, CDR1 is SEHNR and CDR2 is FQNEAQ (reference sequence). CDR3 bases: TGTGCCAGCAGCTCCCTTCCGGGACAGGGTGGGACCTACGAGCAGTACTTC. It translates to CASSSLPGQGGTYEQYF.

This clone was counted only a few times. The chain joins TRBV7-2 to TRBJ2-3; 9 bases fit TRBD2. Germline CDR1 and CDR2: SGHTA and FQGNSA. V dropped 4 bases and J dropped 4; count of bases not matched to a gene: 6. This CDR3 has 15 amino acids. Here the CDR3 DNA reads TGTGCCAGCAGCTGGCGGGGGGGCCTGGCAGATACGCAGTATTTT. Its protein is CASSWRGGLADTQYF. Looking up the rest from reference TRBV7-2 and TRBJ2-3 gives the full variable domain: GAGVSQSPSNKVTEKGKDVELRCDPISGHTALYWYRQSLGQGLEFLIYFQGNSAPDKSGLPSDRFSAERTGGSVSTLTIQRTQQEDSAVYLCASSWRGGLADTQYFGPGTRLTVL.

The chain couples TRBV5-6 to TRBJ2-5; TRBD1 matches 7 bases. The J call is in doubt because the DNA end fits TRBJ2-7 better. The CDR3 is made up of 15 amino acids. Looked up from germline, CDR1 is SGHDT and CDR2 is YYEEEE. CDR3 amino acids: CASQTTGASIYEQYF. The CDR3 region has the DNA TGTGCCAGCCAAACAACAGGGGCTTCAATCTACGAGCAGTACTTC.

The chain employs TRBV6-4 and TRBJ2-3, with D possibly TRBD2 on 6 matching bases. Germline CDR1 and CDR2: MRHNA and SNTAGT. The CDR3 length is 13 residues. The germline V and J ends were trimmed by 4 bases and 5 bases, with 10 bases remaining between them. As DNA, the CDR3 is TGTGCCAGCAGTGGGAGGGTGGAAGATACGCAGTATTTT. This sequence encodes CASSGRVEDTQYF.